This T cell receptor beta chain was retrieved from a study of technical replicates of blood from several donors. Profiling relied on immunoSEQ multiplex PCR, and the TCRdb table lists in-frame clones only, not all of them. The table shows about 59,000 clones, with less than 98% occurring only once. Input material: T cells isolated from PBMCs. This TCR was sampled from a human donor in good health.

CDR3 sequence: CASKVEDTQYF. The CDR3 nucleotides are TGTGCCAGCAAAGTTGAGGATACGCAGTATTTT. V and J are TRBV2 and TRBJ2-3; D is unclear. Germline lookup yields CDR1 SNHLY and CDR2 FYNNEI. V lost 7 bases to trimming and J lost 6 bases, with 8 bases between them. This CDR3 comprises 11 residues.